This T cell receptor (beta chain) was captured in a study of cytomegalovirus exposure and HLA in healthy donors. V lost 6 bases and J lost 0; bases outside the gene matches: 6. This CDR3 region has 15 residues. Germline values: CDR1 SGHTA, CDR2 FQGNSA. PCR amplification relied on 60 Vbeta primers (plus 13 Jbeta primers). The table came from immunoSEQ multiplex PCR; TCRdb's copy has only in-frame clones and leaves some out. Among approximately 100,000 clones, approximately 70% were seen once, and the ten largest hold approximately 10%. Sequencing used PBMCs. This receptor was obtained from a man aged 40-49 years in good health and CMV-seropositive. The V and J genes are TRBV7-2 and TRBJ2-5, with 8 positions matching TRBD2. The CDR3 region is CASSPTSGYQETQYF. In nucleotides, the CDR3 is TGTGCCAGCAGTCCAACTAGCGGCTACCAAGAGACCCAGTACTTC.